The TCR beta chain under discussion was sequenced for a study of blood T cell repertoires in COVID-19. Study-wide context: COVID-19 samples collected from the United States, Italy and Spain covered acute and convalescent phases. From T cells, B-cell-depleted T cells, or PBMCs came the material, which was cDNA or gDNA.

CDR1 is MNHEY and CDR2 is SVGEGT in the germline V gene. V lost 2 bases to trimming and J lost 9 bases; unmatched junction nucleotides: 15. The CDR3 runs 17 residues. Under the authors' procedure: Researchers report that nucleated cell counts were estimated from reference gene primer amplification. The table came from immunoSEQ multiplex PCR; TCRdb's copy has only in-frame clones and leaves some out. V and J calls and clone size are as listed in that table; D and trimming were resolved from the DNA. This table holds around 94,000 clones, 78% found once. Input material: peripheral blood. This sequence originates from a man aged 55-75 years with active or convalescent COVID-19. The rearrangement links TRBV6-2 or TRBV6-3 to TRBJ2-3; 9 bases match TRBD2. CDR3 in amino acids: CASSYGRLAGPGLTQYF. CDR3 coding DNA: TGTGCCAGCAGTTACGGAAGGCTAGCGGGACCGGGCTTAACGCAGTATTTT.